Listed below are T cell receptor beta chains from one sample, sequenced in a study of CD4+ T cells in melanoma. The table came from immunoSEQ multiplex PCR; TCRdb's copy has only in-frame clones and leaves some out. The sample has roughly 150,000 clones; around nine tenths are singletons. All receptors come from a human donor with melanoma. The CDR3 runs from the conserved cysteine through the conserved F or W. Fields, in order: V gene, clone size, J gene, D gene, CDR3 protein, CDR3 DNA. A D gene is named only where the DNA matches it firmly. Part of the rows lack a size; the others show once, few, many or a class for expanded clones.

TRBV4-1	NA	TRBJ2-7	TRBD1	CASSWDRLYEQYF	TGCGCCAGCAGTTGGGACAGGCTCTACGAGCAGTACTTC
TRBV10-3	NA	TRBJ2-3	NA	CAISDTNTDTQYF	TGTGCCATCAGCGACACCAATACAGATACGCAGTATTTT
TRBV5-1	NA	TRBJ1-2	TRBD1	CASSWGQVANYGYTF	TGCGCCAGCAGCTGGGGACAGGTTGCTAACTATGGCTACACCTTC
TRBV28	NA	TRBJ1-5	TRBD1	CASSRGQAPYGNQPQHF	TGTGCCAGCAGTCGCGGACAGGCCCCATATGGCAATCAGCCCCAGCATTTT
TRBV6-5	NA	TRBJ2-3	TRBD1	CASRGQDTDTQYF	TGTGCCAGCAGGGGACAGGACACAGATACGCAGTATTTT
TRBV30	NA	TRBJ2-2	NA	CARLGDRSTGELFF	TGTGCCCGGTTGGGGGACCGAAGCACCGGGGAGCTGTTTTTT
TRBV27	NA	TRBJ2-1	TRBD1	CASKTGINEQFF	TGTGCCAGCAAGACAGGGATCAATGAGCAGTTCTTC
TRBV5-1	once	TRBJ2-1	TRBD2	CASKRAAGVSNEQFF	TGCGCCAGCAAACGGGCCGCGGGGGTGAGTAATGAGCAGTTCTTC
TRBV7-6	NA	TRBJ2-7	NA	CASSSRGGSRPHEQYF	TGTGCCAGCAGTTCCAGGGGGGGTTCTCGGCCCCACGAGCAGTACTTC
TRBV29-1	NA	TRBJ1-2	TRBD1	CSVAGGLVYGYTF	TGCAGCGTTGCAGGGGGGCTCGTCTATGGCTACACCTTC
TRBV7-2	NA	TRBJ2-2	NA	CASSTGTWNTGELFF	TGTGCCAGCAGCACCGGGACCTGGAACACCGGGGAGCTGTTTTTT
TRBV14	NA	TRBJ2-3	NA	CASSQDWGVRSTDTQYF	TGTGCCAGCAGCCAAGATTGGGGGGTCAGGAGCACAGATACGCAGTATTTT
TRBV5-5	NA	TRBJ2-3	TRBD1	CASSSRTGTTHTDTQYF	TGTGCCAGCAGCTCTAGGACAGGGACCACGCACACAGATACGCAGTATTTT
TRBV6-5	few	TRBJ1-2	NA	CATGRNYGYTF	TGTGCCACGGGGAGAAACTATGGCTACACCTTC
TRBV5-1	NA	TRBJ1-2	NA	CASSLEAGGGGYTF	TGCGCCAGCAGCTTGGAGGCAGGCGGTGGAGGCTACACCTTC
TRBV2	NA	TRBJ2-7	TRBD1	CASSPTGDYEQYF	TGTGCCAGCAGCCCTACAGGGGACTACGAGCAGTACTTC
TRBV5-1	NA	TRBJ2-6	NA	CASSLGGAGANVLTF	TGCGCCAGCAGCTTGGGCGGGGCCGGGGCCAACGTCCTGACTTTC
TRBV7-2	NA	TRBJ2-1	NA	CASSLEAAKYVYEQFF	TGTGCCAGCAGCTTAGAAGCGGCCAAGTATGTCTATGAGCAGTTCTTC
TRBV10-2	NA	TRBJ2-7	TRBD1	CASSHDRDEQYF	TGCGCCAGCAGCCACGACAGGGACGAGCAGTACTTC
TRBV5-1	NA	TRBJ2-3	TRBD2	CASSLPGGADTQYF	TGCGCCAGCAGCTTGCCGGGGGGGGCAGATACGCAGTATTTT
TRBV29-1	NA	TRBJ1-2	NA	CSVPRSYGYTF	TGCAGCGTCCCCCGGAGCTATGGCTACACCTTC
TRBV15	NA	TRBJ2-1	NA	CATSRVWNEQFF	TGTGCCACCAGCAGAGTTTGGAATGAGCAGTTCTTC
TRBV18	NA	TRBJ1-6	TRBD1	CASSFYRGSPLHF	TGTGCCAGCTCATTTTACAGGGGTTCACCCCTCCACTTT
TRBV7-2	NA	TRBJ2-2	TRBD2	CASGQMRGGTGELFF	TGTGCCAGCGGACAAATGCGGGGGGGCACCGGGGAGCTGTTTTTT
TRBV5-6	NA	TRBJ1-6	NA	CASSLNFGSPLHF	TGTGCCAGCAGCTTGAATTTCGGTTCACCCCTCCACTTT
TRBV7-2	NA	TRBJ1-5	NA	CASSLHSGQSPIHF	TGTGCCAGCAGCTTACACTCGGGACAATCACCGATACATTTT
TRBV5-4	NA	TRBJ2-1	NA	CASSLTPLNEQFF	TGTGCCAGCAGCCTGACCCCTCTCAATGAGCAGTTCTTC
TRBV6-6	NA	TRBJ1-1	TRBD1	CASSDGGQGHTEAFF	TGTGCCAGCAGTGACGGGGGACAGGGGCACACTGAAGCTTTCTTT
TRBV5-1	NA	TRBJ2-5	TRBD1	CASSRTQTGFGETQYF	TGCGCCAGCAGCCGAACGCAGACAGGGTTTGGAGAGACCCAGTACTTC
TRBV10-2	NA	TRBJ2-7	NA	CASSEGIPATYEQYF	TGCGCCAGCAGTGAAGGGATACCGGCGACATACGAGCAGTACTTC
TRBV5-6	NA	TRBJ2-3	TRBD2	CASSVTSGGADTQYF	TGTGCCAGCAGCGTGACTAGCGGGGGGGCAGATACGCAGTATTTT
TRBV18	NA	TRBJ2-1	TRBD2	CASSPTAGGLYNEQFF	TGTGCCAGCTCACCCACCGCGGGGGGGCTCTACAATGAGCAGTTCTTC
TRBV4-1	once	TRBJ2-1	TRBD1	CASSRLNRGDYNEQFF	TGCGCCAGCAGCCGCCTGAACAGGGGGGATTACAATGAGCAGTTCTTC
TRBV9	NA	TRBJ1-1	NA	CASSVGHNTEAFF	TGTGCCAGCAGCGTTGGACATAACACTGAAGCTTTCTTT
TRBV5-1	NA	TRBJ1-1	TRBD1	CASSIGGQGSRNTEAFF	TGCGCCAGCAGCATCGGAGGACAGGGTAGTAGAAACACTGAAGCTTTCTTT
TRBV2	NA	TRBJ1-6	NA	CASSESGGGNSPLHF	TGTGCCAGCAGTGAATCGGGGGGGGGAAATTCACCCCTCCACTTT
TRBV5-1	once	TRBJ2-5	NA	CASSFGQGGETQYF	TGCGCCAGCAGCTTCGGCCAGGGGGGGGAGACCCAGTACTTC
TRBV10-3	NA	TRBJ2-3	NA	CAISRRLTENTDTQYF	TGTGCCATCAGTAGGCGCCTTACAGAGAACACAGATACGCAGTATTTT
TRBV19	once	TRBJ2-3	NA	CASSISDTQYF	TGTGCCAGTAGTATATCGGATACGCAGTATTTT
TRBV7-3	NA	TRBJ1-1	TRBD1	CALQGGACTEAFF	TGTGCTTTACAGGGGGGCGCCTGCACTGAAGCTTTCTTT
TRBV9	NA	TRBJ2-2	TRBD1	CASSPGQGTGELFF	TGTGCCAGCAGCCCGGGACAGGGGACCGGGGAGCTGTTTTTT
TRBV5-1	NA	TRBJ1-2	TRBD1	CASSSRTGLNYGYTF	TGCGCCAGCAGCTCAAGGACAGGTCTAAACTATGGCTACACCTTC
TRBV27	NA	TRBJ1-2	TRBD1	CASRRTGGSGYTF	TGTGCCAGCAGGCGGACAGGGGGCTCTGGCTACACCTTC
TRBV27	NA	TRBJ2-5	TRBD2	CASSARPGGETQYF	TGTGCCAGCAGTGCCCGACCGGGAGGTGAGACCCAGTACTTC
TRBV18	NA	TRBJ1-3	TRBD1	CASSPDRGAGNTIYF	TGTGCCAGCTCCCCCGACAGGGGAGCTGGAAACACCATATATTTT
TRBV5-1	NA	TRBJ1-1	TRBD1	CASSSQGAQRNGQAFF	TGCGCCAGCAGCTCACAGGGGGCTCAAAGAAATGGGCAAGCTTTCTTT
TRBV5-1	NA	TRBJ1-4	NA	CASSPRTGATNEKLFF	TGCGCCAGCAGCCCCAGGACCGGCGCAACTAATGAAAAACTGTTTTTT
TRBV5-5	NA	TRBJ2-7	TRBD2	CASSLVAGAYEQYF	TGTGCCAGCAGCTTGGTAGCGGGTGCCTACGAGCAGTACTTC
TRBV30	NA	TRBJ2-1	NA	CAWLRGGGPPYNEQFF	TGTGCCTGGCTTAGGGGCGGGGGCCCCCCCTACAATGAGCAGTTCTTC
TRBV4-1	NA	TRBJ2-3	TRBD2	CASSQAELAGGWGSTDTQYF	TGCGCCAGCAGCCAAGCCGAGCTAGCGGGGGGGTGGGGGAGCACAGATACGCAGTATTTT
TRBV11-2	once	TRBJ2-1	TRBD2	CASRRLAGGYNEQFF	TGTGCCAGCAGACGACTAGCGGGGGGGTACAATGAGCAGTTCTTC
TRBV5-1	NA	TRBJ2-7	NA	CASSGGHYSYEQYF	TGCGCCAGCAGCGGGGGGCACTACTCCTACGAGCAGTACTTC
TRBV5-1	NA	TRBJ2-5	NA	CASSLGWGETQYF	TGCGCCAGCAGCTTGGGTTGGGGGGAGACCCAGTACTTC
TRBV5-1	NA	TRBJ2-1	TRBD2	CASSVVPTGGPGEQFF	TGCGCCAGCAGCGTAGTTCCAACGGGGGGTCCAGGTGAGCAGTTCTTC